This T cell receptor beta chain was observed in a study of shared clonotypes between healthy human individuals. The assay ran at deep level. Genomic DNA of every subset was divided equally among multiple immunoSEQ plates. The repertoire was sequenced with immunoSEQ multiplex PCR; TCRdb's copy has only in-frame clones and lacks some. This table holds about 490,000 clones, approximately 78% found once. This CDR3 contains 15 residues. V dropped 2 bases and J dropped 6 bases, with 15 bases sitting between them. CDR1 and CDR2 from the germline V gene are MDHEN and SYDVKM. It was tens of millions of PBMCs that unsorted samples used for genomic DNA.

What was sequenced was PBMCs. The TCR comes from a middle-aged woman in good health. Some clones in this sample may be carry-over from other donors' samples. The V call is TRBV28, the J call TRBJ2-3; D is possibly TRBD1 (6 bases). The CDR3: CASSLMNRVFDTQYF. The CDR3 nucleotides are TGTGCCAGCAGTTTAATGAACAGGGTATTCGATACGCAGTATTTT.